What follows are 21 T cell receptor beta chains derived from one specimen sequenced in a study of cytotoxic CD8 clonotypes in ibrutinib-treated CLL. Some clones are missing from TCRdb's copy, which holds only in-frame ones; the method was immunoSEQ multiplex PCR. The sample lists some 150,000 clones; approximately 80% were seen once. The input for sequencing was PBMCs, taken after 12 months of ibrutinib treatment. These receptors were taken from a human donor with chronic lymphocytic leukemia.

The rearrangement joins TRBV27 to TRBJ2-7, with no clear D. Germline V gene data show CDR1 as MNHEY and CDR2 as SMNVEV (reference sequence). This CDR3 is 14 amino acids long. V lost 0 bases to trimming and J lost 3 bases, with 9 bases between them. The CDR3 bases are TGTGCCAGCAGTTTATCGGGCAGCAACTACGAGCAGTACTTC. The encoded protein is CASSLSGSNYEQYF.

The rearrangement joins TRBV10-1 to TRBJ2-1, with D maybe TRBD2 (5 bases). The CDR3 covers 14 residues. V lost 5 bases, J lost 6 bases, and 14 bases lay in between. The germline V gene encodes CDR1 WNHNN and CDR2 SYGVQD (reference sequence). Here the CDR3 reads CASSRPSSVNEQFF. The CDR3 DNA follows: TGCGCCAGCAGTCGTCCTAGCTCGGTCAATGAGCAGTTCTTC.

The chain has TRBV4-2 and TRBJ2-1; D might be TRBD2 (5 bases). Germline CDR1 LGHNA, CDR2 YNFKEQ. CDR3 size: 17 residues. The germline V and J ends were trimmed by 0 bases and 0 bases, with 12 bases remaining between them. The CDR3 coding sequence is TGTGCCAGCAGCCAAGAACCAGCGGCCAGCTCCTACAATGAGCAGTTCTTC. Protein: CASSQEPAASSYNEQFF.

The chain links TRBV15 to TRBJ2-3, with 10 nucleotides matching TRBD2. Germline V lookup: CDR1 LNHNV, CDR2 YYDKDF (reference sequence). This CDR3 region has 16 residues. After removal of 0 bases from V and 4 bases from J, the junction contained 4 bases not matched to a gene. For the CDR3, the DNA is TGTGCCACCAGCAGAGACCGGACTAGCGGAGCAGATACGCAGTATTTT. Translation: CATSRDRTSGADTQYF.

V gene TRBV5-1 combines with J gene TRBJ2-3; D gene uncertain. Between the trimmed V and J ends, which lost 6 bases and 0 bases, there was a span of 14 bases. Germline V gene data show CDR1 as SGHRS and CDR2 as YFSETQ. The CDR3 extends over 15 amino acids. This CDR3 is CASTVLGFSTDTQYF. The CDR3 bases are TGCGCCAGCACCGTACTGGGGTTTAGCACAGATACGCAGTATTTT.

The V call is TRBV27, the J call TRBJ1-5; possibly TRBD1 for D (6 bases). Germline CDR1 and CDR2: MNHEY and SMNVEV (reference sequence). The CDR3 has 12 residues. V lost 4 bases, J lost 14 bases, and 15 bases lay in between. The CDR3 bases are TGTGCCAGCAGTTCCACAGGGACCACCGAGCATTTT. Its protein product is CASSSTGTTEHF.

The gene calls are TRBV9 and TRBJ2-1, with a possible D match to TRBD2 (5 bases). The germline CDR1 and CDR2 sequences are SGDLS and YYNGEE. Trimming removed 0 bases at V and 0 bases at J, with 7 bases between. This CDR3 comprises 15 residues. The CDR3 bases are TGTGCCAGCAGCGTAGCACTAGACTCCTACAATGAGCAGTTCTTC. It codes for CASSVALDSYNEQFF.

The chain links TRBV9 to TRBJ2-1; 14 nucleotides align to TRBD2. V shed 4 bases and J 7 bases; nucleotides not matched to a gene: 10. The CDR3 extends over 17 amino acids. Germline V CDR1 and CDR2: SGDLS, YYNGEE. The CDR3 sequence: CASSPMGLAGAANEQFF. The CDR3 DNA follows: TGTGCCAGCAGCCCCATGGGACTAGCGGGAGCCGCGAATGAGCAGTTCTTC.

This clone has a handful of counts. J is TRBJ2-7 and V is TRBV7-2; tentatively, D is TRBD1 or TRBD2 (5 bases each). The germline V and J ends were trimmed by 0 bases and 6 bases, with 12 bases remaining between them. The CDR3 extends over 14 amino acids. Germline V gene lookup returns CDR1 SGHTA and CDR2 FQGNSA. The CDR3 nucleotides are TGTGCCAGCAGCTTAGCCCCAGGGACGAGCGAGCAGTACTTC. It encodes CASSLAPGTSEQYF.

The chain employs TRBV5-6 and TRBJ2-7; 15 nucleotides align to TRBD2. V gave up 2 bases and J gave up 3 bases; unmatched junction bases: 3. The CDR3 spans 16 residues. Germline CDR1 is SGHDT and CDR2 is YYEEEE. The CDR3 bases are TGTGCCAGCAGCTTCCGGACTAGCGGGAGGGTCTACGAGCAGTACTTC. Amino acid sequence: CASSFRTSGRVYEQYF.

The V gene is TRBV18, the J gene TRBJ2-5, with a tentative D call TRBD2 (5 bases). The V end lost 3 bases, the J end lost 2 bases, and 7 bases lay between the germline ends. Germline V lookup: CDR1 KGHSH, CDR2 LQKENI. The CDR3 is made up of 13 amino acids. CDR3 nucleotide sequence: TGTGCCAGCTCACCGACGGGACAAGAGACCCAGTACTTC. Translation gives CASSPTGQETQYF.

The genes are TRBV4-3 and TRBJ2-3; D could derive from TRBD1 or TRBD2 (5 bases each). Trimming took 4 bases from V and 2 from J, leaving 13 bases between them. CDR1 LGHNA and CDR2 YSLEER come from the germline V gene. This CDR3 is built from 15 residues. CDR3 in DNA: TGCGCCAGCAGCCTTGGGAGACAGAACACAGATACGCAGTATTTT. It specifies CASSLGRQNTDTQYF.

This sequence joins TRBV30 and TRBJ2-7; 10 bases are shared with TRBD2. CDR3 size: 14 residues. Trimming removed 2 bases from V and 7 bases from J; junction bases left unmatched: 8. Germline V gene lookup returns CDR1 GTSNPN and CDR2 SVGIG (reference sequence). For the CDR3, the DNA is TGTGCCTGGAGTCTTAGCGGGAGGCCGGGTGAGCAGTACTTC. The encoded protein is CAWSLSGRPGEQYF.

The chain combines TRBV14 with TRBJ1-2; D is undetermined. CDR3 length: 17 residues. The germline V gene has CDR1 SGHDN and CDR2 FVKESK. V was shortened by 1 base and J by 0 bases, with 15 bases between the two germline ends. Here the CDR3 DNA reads TGTGCCAGCAGCCAAGCCCGGATGGGGAGACCTAACTATGGCTACACCTTC. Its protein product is CASSQARMGRPNYGYTF. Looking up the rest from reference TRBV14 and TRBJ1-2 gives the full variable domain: EAGVTQFPSHSVIEKGQTVTLRCDPISGHDNLYWYRRVMGKEIKFLLHFVKESKQDESGMPNNRFLAERTGGTYSTLKVQPAELEDSGVYFCASSQARMGRPNYGYTFGSGTRLTVV.

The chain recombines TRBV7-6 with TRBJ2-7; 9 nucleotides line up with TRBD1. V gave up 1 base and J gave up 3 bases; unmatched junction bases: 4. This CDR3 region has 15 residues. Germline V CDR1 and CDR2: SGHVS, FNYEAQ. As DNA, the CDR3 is TGTGCCAGCAGCTTAGTACGGGACAGGGTCTACGAGCAGTACTTC. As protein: CASSLVRDRVYEQYF.

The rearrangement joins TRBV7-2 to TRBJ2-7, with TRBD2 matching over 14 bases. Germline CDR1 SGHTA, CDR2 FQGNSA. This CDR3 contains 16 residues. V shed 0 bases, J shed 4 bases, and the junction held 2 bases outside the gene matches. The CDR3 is CASSLAGTSGGYEQYF. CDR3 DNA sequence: TGTGCCAGCAGCTTAGCTGGGACTAGCGGGGGATACGAGCAGTACTTC.

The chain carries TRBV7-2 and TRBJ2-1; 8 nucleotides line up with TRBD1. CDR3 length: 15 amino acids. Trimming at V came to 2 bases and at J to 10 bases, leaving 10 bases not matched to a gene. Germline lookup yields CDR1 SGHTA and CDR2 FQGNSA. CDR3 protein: CASSLPDRGSHEQFF. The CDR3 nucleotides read TGTGCCAGCAGCTTACCTGACAGGGGTTCTCACGAGCAGTTCTTC.

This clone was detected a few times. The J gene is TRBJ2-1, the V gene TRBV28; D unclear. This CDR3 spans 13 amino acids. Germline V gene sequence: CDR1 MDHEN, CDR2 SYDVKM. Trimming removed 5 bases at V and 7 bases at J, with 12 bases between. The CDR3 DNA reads TGTGCCAGCAGTGAAACGCCCACGAATGAGCAGTTCTTC. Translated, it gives CASSETPTNEQFF. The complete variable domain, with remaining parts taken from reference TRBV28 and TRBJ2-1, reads DVKVTQSSRYLVKRTGEKVFLECVQDMDHENMFWYRQDPGLGLRLIYFSYDVKMKEKGDIPEGYSVSREKKERFSLILESASTNQTSMYLCASSETPTNEQFFGPGTRLTVL.

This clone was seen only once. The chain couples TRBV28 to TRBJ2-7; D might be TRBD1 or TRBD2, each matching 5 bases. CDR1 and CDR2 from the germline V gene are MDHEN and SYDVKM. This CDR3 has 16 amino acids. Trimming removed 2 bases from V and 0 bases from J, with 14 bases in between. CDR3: CASSLRQGPTSYEQYF. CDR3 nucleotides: TGTGCCAGCAGTTTAAGGCAGGGACCCACCTCCTACGAGCAGTACTTC.

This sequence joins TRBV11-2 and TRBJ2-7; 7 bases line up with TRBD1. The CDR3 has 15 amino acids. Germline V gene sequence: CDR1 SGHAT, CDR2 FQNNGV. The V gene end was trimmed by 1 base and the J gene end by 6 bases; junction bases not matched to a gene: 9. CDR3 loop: CASSLGRQGIGEQYF. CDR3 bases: TGTGCCAGCAGCTTAGGGAGACAGGGAATCGGCGAGCAGTACTTC.

The CDR3 DNA is TGCGCCAGCAGCCAAGATCTGGACAATGAGCAGTTCTTC. Protein sequence: CASSQDLDNEQFF. The chain joins TRBV4-3 to TRBJ2-1, with no clear D. This CDR3 is built from 13 residues. In germline, CDR1 is LGHNA, CDR2 YSLEER. Trimming shortened V by 0 bases and J by 5 bases, and 5 bases separated the two germline ends.